The clone carrying this T cell receptor (beta chain) came up a few times. The target antigen is unknown. The sample comes from a study of CD8 T cells in ankylosing spondylitis. Broader study findings: Seemingly distinctive of ankylosing spondylitis blood was a TCR beta motif formed by eight highly homologous variants.

The V segment lost 2 bases and the J segment 8 bases; nucleotides outside the gene matches: 6. Germline CDR1 is MNHEY and CDR2 is SVGAGI. The CDR3 is 15 amino acids. TCRdb reprocessed the 5' RACE reads via MiXCR and lists one record per CDR3 protein. The repertoire includes roughly 700,000 distinct CDR3 sequences, around 19% of them detected once, and around a fifth sits in the top ten. Sequenced sample: blood, either unsorted or a sorted T cell fraction (not recorded which). The receptor was derived from a male donor with ankylosing spondylitis. The chain joins TRBV6-5 to TRBJ1-6, with 7 bases identical to TRBD1. CDR3 in DNA: TGTGCCAGCAGTTACGCGGGACAGACTTATTCACCCCTCCACTTT. Protein sequence: CASSYAGQTYSPLHF.